The 24 T cell receptor beta chains given below trace back to one sample, sequenced in a study of response to subunit inactivated influenza vaccine. TCRdb ran MiXCR on the RT-PCR reads and lists one entry per CDR3 protein. The sample carries more than 700,000 distinct CDR3 sequences, approximately 22% recorded once. Material: PBMCs from blood, obtained 5 to 6 days after vaccination. The receptor source for this set is a man aged 50-60 years who received an inactivated influenza vaccine.

This chain links TRBV6-2 or TRBV6-3 with TRBJ1-5; no firm D call. Germline CDR1 is MNHEY and CDR2 is SVGEGT. The CDR3 length is 13 residues. V lost 6 bases and J 7 bases, leaving 13 bases between the germline ends. CDR3 amino acids: CASSATQKQPQHF. The DNA for the CDR3 is TGTGCCAGCAGCGCCACGCAAAAGCAGCCCCAGCATTTT.

J is TRBJ1-2 and V is TRBV20-1; D not resolved. The V gene's germline CDR1 is DFQATT and CDR2 SNEGSKA (reference sequence). Between the trimmed V and J ends, which lost 3 bases and 0 bases, there was a span of 14 bases. The CDR3 runs 15 residues. CDR3 residues: CSASPLAGSNYGYTF. The CDR3 nucleotides are TGCAGTGCTAGTCCTCTAGCGGGGTCTAACTATGGCTACACCTTC.

This clonotype was recorded a few times. The chain combines TRBV7-9 with TRBJ2-7; D is ambiguous. The V end lost 4 bases, the J end lost 5 bases, and 9 bases lay between the germline ends. The CDR3 extends over 12 amino acids. In germline, CDR1 is SEHNR, CDR2 FQNEAQ (reference sequence). CDR3 nucleotide sequence: TGTGCCAGCAGCTCAAGCTTCCACGAGCAGTACTTC. This encodes CASSSSFHEQYF.

The chain carries TRBV10-3 and TRBJ1-1; D ambiguous. Germline-derived CDR1 and CDR2 are ENHRY and SYGVKD. This CDR3 region has 14 residues. Trimming stripped 4 bases from V and 1 base from J, with 10 bases between. The CDR3 DNA sequence: TGTGCCATCAGTGGAGACGGAAGGAACACTGAAGCTTTCTTT. It translates to CAISGDGRNTEAFF.

The chain couples TRBV10-3 to TRBJ2-1; maybe TRBD2 (7 bases). The CDR3 loop spans 13 amino acids. V was trimmed by 6 bases and J by 5 bases, leaving 11 bases between them. Germline CDR1 and CDR2: ENHRY and SYGVKD. The CDR3 loop reads CAIRGGGNNEQFF. The CDR3 DNA follows: TGTGCCATCAGGGGGGGGGGCAACAATGAGCAGTTCTTC.

Ten or more counts support this clonotype. The V call is TRBV4-1, the J call TRBJ2-3; D may correspond to TRBD1 or TRBD2 (6 bases each). Trimming left V 1 base short and J 4 bases short, with 15 bases between. The CDR3 is 16 amino acids. In germline, CDR1 is MGHRA, CDR2 YSYEKL. CDR3 sequence: CASSQGEWGASDTQYF. As DNA, the CDR3 is TGCGCCAGCAGCCAAGGGGAGTGGGGGGCATCAGATACGCAGTATTTT.

This clonotype was detected only a few times. The chain employs TRBV20-1 and TRBJ2-5; D remains unclear. The CDR3 is 14 amino acids. CDR1 is DFQATT and CDR2 is SNEGSKA in the germline V gene (reference sequence). V was clipped by 0 bases and J by 3 bases, with 11 bases between them. Here the CDR3 DNA reads TGCAGTGCTAGAGATCCAGTCCTAGAAGAGACCCAGTACTTC. As protein: CSARDPVLEETQYF.

This chain uses TRBV21-1 with TRBJ2-7. TRBV21-1 corresponds to a pseudogene. This CDR3 contains 16 residues. The CDR3 DNA follows: TGTGCCAGCAGCAAAGCGTATGGACAGGGCCCCTACGAGCAGTACTTC. This encodes CASSKAYGQGPYEQYF.

The chain couples TRBV20-1 to TRBJ2-3; a weak D match, TRBD2 (6 bases). The CDR3 is made up of 16 amino acids. Trimming removed 6 bases from V and 4 bases from J, with 23 bases in between. CDR1 and CDR2 (germline): DFQATT, SNEGSKA (reference sequence). CDR3 residues: CSAPGRLGIWADTQYF. Written as DNA, the CDR3 is TGCAGTGCCCCCGGCCGACTAGGTATTTGGGCAGATACGCAGTATTTT.

This clonotype was observed a few times. V and J are TRBV30 and TRBJ1-4; tentatively, D is TRBD1 (6 bases). CDR3 size: 13 residues. V gave up 8 bases and J gave up 3 bases, with 13 bases separating them. Germline CDR1 GTSNPN, CDR2 SVGIG (reference sequence). The DNA for the CDR3 is TGTGCCACCAACAGGGTAGCTAATGAAAAACTGTTTTTT. Amino acid sequence: CATNRVANEKLFF.

This chain connects TRBV5-5 to TRBJ2-2; 7 positions match TRBD2. This CDR3 region has 16 residues. The V gene's germline CDR1 is SGHKS and CDR2 YYEKEE (reference sequence). Unmatched junction bases numbered 6, after V lost 3 bases and J lost 1 base. The CDR3: CASSSESGKNTGELFF. Written as DNA, the CDR3 is TGTGCCAGCAGCTCGGAAAGCGGGAAGAACACCGGGGAGCTGTTTTTT.

This clonotype has more than one count but fewer than ten. The V call is TRBV5-5, the J call TRBJ2-5, with 7 bases aligning to TRBD1. The CDR3 runs 15 residues. V lost 3 bases to trimming and J lost 4 bases; unmatched junction nucleotides: 9. Per the germline V gene, CDR1 is SGHKS and CDR2 is YYEKEE (reference sequence). The CDR3 reads CASSSPRTGGETQYF. CDR3 DNA sequence: TGTGCCAGCAGCTCGCCACGGACAGGAGGAGAGACCCAGTACTTC.

This clonotype has a handful of counts. The chain links TRBV7-8 to TRBJ2-7; possible D gene TRBD1, 5 bases. The CDR3 contains 14 residues. In germline, CDR1 is SGHVS, CDR2 FQNEAQ. Deletions cut 5 bases from V and 3 bases from J, with 14 bases between. The CDR3 protein is CASSPGAVLYEQYF. The CDR3 nucleotides read TGTGCCAGCAGCCCTGGGGCCGTCCTCTACGAGCAGTACTTC.

The chain joins TRBV11-2 to TRBJ2-5; TRBD2 aligns across 9 bases. The CDR3 totals 17 residues. Germline CDR1 is SGHAT and CDR2 is FQNNGV. V was clipped by 5 bases and J by 5 bases; unmatched bases: 15. The CDR3 protein is CASSPGSAGGPKETQYF. Written as DNA, the CDR3 is TGTGCCAGCAGCCCTGGGTCGGCGGGAGGGCCTAAGGAGACCCAGTACTTC. The entire variable domain, with the rest obtained from reference TRBV11-2 and TRBJ2-5, is as follows: EAGVAQSPRYKIIEKRQSVAFWCNPISGHATLYWYQQILGQGPKLLIQFQNNGVVDDSQLPKDRFSAERLKGVDSTLKIQPAKLEDSAVYLCASSPGSAGGPKETQYFGPGTRLLVL.

The genes are TRBV28 and TRBJ2-3, with a possible D match to TRBD1 (5 bases). The CDR3 is 16 residues long. V was clipped by 4 bases and J by 2 bases, with 16 bases between them. In germline, CDR1 is MDHEN, CDR2 SYDVKM. Written as DNA, the CDR3 is TGTGCCAGCAGTTCCAGGGATCTCGTGGCCACAGATACGCAGTATTTT. It is translated as CASSSRDLVATDTQYF.

This clonotype appeared a few times. The CDR3: CASSPGGHISYNEQFF. CDR3 DNA: TGTGCCAGCAGCCCTGGGGGGCACATAAGCTACAATGAGCAGTTCTTC. The rearrangement uses TRBV3-1 and TRBJ2-1; D is tentatively TRBD1 or TRBD2 (6 bases each). The germline V gene encodes CDR1 LGHDT and CDR2 YNNKEL (reference sequence). Trimming removed 4 bases at V and 3 bases at J, with 16 bases between. The CDR3 is 16 residues long.

This chain connects TRBV5-1 to TRBJ2-7, with 10 positions matching TRBD1. From germline, CDR1 is SGHRS and CDR2 YFSETQ. This CDR3 spans 15 amino acids. V shed 2 bases, J shed 5 bases, and the junction held 7 bases outside the gene matches. The CDR3 DNA sequence: TGCGCCAGCAGCTTTACGACAGGGGGCAGCGACGAGCAGTACTTC. Amino acid sequence: CASSFTTGGSDEQYF.

In DNA, the CDR3 is TGTGCCAGCAGCTTAGACACGGTCTCCTACGAGCAGTACTTC. This encodes CASSLDTVSYEQYF. The V call is TRBV7-9, the J call TRBJ2-7; no clear D gene. Germline CDR1 is SEHNR and CDR2 is FQNEAQ (reference sequence). CDR3 size: 14 residues. The germline V and J ends were trimmed by 1 base and 0 bases, with 7 bases remaining between them.

The V gene is TRBV5-1, the J gene TRBJ2-3; TRBD2 matches at 13 bases. The germline V gene has CDR1 SGHRS and CDR2 YFSETQ. The CDR3 length is 16 residues. The V segment lost 4 bases and the J segment 6 bases; nucleotides outside the gene matches: 8. Written as DNA, the CDR3 is TGCGCCAGCAGCACGGGACTAGCGGGGATCTCGGATACGCAGTATTTT. Translated: CASSTGLAGISDTQYF.

This chain joins TRBV7-9 and TRBJ2-7; no definite D call. The V end lost 0 bases, the J end lost 5 bases, and 8 bases lay between the germline ends. Per the germline V gene, CDR1 is SEHNR and CDR2 is FQNEAQ (reference sequence). CDR3 size: 13 residues. The CDR3, as DNA: TGTGCCAGCAGCTTAGCGGAGTTGGACGAGCAGTACTTC. It is translated as CASSLAELDEQYF.

V and J are TRBV20-1 and TRBJ1-4; D uncertain. The CDR3 totals 11 residues. V lost 3 bases and J lost 5, with 4 bases in between. Germline CDR1 DFQATT, CDR2 SNEGSKA (reference sequence). The CDR3 nucleotides are TGCAGTGCTAGGCGAAATGAAAAACTGTTTTTT. Its translation is CSARRNEKLFF.

In this sample, this clonotype turned up a few times. V gene TRBV5-5 combines with J gene TRBJ1-5, with D perhaps matching TRBD1 (5 bases). There are 13 residues in the CDR3. The germline gives CDR1 SGHKS, CDR2 YYEKEE (reference sequence). Between the trimmed V and J ends, which lost 6 bases and 3 bases, there was a span of 10 bases. The CDR3 spells CASTQGDNQPQHF. CDR3 bases: TGTGCCAGCACCCAGGGCGACAATCAGCCCCAGCATTTT.

The chain is built from TRBV7-2 and TRBJ2-5, with a weak D call TRBD2 (6 bases). Germline CDR1 is SGHTA and CDR2 is FQGNSA. The V and J ends lost 4 bases and 4 bases respectively, with 10 bases between them. The CDR3 totals 13 residues. The CDR3 bases are TGTGCCAGCAGCTCGCGGACTATAGAGACCCAGTACTTC. Its protein is CASSSRTIETQYF.

Comment on this clonotype: One junction end does not reproduce the germline sequence, and a read error may be involved. The CDR3 sequence: CATSAPGRSGANVLTF. In DNA form, the CDR3 reads TGTGCCACCAGTGCCCCCGGGCGCTCTGGGGCCAACGTCCTGACTTTC. The rearrangement uses TRBV2 and TRBJ2-6, with D uncertain. The CDR3 runs to 16 residues. The V gene's germline CDR1 is SNHLY and CDR2 FYNNEI.